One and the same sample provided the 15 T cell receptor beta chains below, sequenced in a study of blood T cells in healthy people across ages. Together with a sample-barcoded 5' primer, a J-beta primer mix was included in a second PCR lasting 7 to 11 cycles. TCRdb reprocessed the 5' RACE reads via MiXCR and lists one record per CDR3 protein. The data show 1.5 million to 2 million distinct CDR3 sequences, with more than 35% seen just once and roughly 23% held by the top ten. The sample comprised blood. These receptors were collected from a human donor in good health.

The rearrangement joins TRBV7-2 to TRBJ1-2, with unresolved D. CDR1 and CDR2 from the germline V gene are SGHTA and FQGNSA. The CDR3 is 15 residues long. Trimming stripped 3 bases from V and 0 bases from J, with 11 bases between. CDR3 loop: CASSFVSTSNYGYTF. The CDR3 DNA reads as TGTGCCAGCAGCTTTGTCTCAACTTCTAACTATGGCTACACCTTC.

The CDR3 nucleotides read TGCTCCGCTCGGGACGACAGGGAAGAAGCTTTCTTT. Its translation: CSARDDREEAFF. This chain joins TRBV20-1 and TRBJ1-1, with 7 positions matching TRBD1. The CDR3 has 12 amino acids. In germline, CDR1 is DFQATT, CDR2 SNEGSKA (reference sequence).

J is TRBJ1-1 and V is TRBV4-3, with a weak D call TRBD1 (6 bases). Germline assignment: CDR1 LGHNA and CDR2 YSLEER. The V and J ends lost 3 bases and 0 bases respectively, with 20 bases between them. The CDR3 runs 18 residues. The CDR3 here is CASSQGPQEDSVNTEAFF. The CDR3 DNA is TGCGCCAGCAGCCAGGGACCTCAAGAGGACAGCGTGAACACTGAAGCTTTCTTT.

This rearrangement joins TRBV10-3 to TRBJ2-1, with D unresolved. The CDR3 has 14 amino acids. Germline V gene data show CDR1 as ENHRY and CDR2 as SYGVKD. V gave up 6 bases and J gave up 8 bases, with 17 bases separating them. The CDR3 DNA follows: TGTGCCATCAGCGATAGGAATTTGAACGATGAGCAGTTCTTC. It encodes CAISDRNLNDEQFF.

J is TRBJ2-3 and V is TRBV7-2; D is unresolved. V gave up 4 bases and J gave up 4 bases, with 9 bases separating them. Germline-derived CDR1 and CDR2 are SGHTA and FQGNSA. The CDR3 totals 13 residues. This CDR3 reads CASSSVVADTQYF. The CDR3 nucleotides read TGTGCCAGCAGCTCAGTCGTAGCAGATACGCAGTATTTT.

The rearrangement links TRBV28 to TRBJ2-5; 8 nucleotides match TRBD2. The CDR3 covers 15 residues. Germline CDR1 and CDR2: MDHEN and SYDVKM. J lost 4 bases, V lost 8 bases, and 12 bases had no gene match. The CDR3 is CASGFSRGGPETQYF. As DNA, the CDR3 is TGTGCCAGCGGGTTCTCCCGGGGGGGCCCAGAGACCCAGTACTTC.

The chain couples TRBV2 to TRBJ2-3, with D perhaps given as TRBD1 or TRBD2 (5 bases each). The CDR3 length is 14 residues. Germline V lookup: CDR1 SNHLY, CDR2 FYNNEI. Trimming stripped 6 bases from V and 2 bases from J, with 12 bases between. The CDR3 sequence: CASRGDGTTDTQYF. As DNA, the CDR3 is TGTGCCAGCAGGGGGGACGGAACCACAGATACGCAGTATTTT.

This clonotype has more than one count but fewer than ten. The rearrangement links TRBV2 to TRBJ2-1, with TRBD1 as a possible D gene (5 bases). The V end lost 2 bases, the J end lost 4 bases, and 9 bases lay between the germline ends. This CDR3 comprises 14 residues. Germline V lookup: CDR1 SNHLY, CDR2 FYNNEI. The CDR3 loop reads CASSEPRDYNEQFF. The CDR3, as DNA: TGTGCCAGCAGTGAACCCAGGGATTACAATGAGCAGTTCTTC.

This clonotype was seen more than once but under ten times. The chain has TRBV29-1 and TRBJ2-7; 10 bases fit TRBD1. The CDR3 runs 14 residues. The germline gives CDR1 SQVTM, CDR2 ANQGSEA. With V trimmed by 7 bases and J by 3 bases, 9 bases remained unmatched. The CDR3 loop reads CSAGGTGESYEQYF. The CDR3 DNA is TGCAGCGCTGGGGGGACAGGGGAGAGCTACGAGCAGTACTTC.

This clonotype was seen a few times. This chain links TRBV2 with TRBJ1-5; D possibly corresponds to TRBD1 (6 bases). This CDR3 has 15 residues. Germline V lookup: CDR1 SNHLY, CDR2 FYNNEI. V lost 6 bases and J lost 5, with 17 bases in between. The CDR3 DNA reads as TGTGCCAGCAGGAGGGACACCGGGGGTTATCAGCCCCAGCATTTT. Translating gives CASRRDTGGYQPQHF.

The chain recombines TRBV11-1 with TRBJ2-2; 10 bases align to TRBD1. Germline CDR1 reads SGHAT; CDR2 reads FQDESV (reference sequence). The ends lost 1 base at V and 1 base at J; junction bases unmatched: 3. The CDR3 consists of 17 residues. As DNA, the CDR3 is TGTGCCAGCAGCTTAGGTTGGACAGGGGGGAACACCGGGGAGCTGTTTTTT. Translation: CASSLGWTGGNTGELFF.

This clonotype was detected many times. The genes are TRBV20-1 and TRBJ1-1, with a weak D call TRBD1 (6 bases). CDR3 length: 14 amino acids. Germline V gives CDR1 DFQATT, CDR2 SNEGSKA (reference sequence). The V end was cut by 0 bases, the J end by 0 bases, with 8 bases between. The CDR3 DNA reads TGCAGTGCTAGAGATAGGACAGTGAACACTGAAGCTTTCTTT. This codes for CSARDRTVNTEAFF.

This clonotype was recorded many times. The CDR3 nucleotides read TGTGCCAGCAGCTTAGAAGGACAGGGTTCCTACGAGCAGTACTTC. This sequence encodes CASSLEGQGSYEQYF. The V gene is TRBV7-2, the J gene TRBJ2-7, with 8 positions matching TRBD1. The CDR3 runs 15 residues. After removal of 1 base from V and 1 base from J, the junction contained 3 bases not matched to a gene. Germline CDR1 SGHTA, CDR2 FQGNSA. Full variable domain (outside the CDR3, taken from reference TRBV7-2 and TRBJ2-7): GAGVSQSPSNKVTEKGKDVELRCDPISGHTALYWYRQSLGQGLEFLIYFQGNSAPDKSGLPSDRFSAERTGGSVSTLTIQRTQQEDSAVYLCASSLEGQGSYEQYFGPGTRLTVT.

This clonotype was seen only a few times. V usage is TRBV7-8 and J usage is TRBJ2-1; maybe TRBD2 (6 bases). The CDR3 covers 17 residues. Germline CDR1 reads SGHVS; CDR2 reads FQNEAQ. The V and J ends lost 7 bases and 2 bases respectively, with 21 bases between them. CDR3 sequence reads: CASIPTIWGEAYNEQFF. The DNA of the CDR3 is TGTGCCAGCATTCCCACGATCTGGGGGGAAGCCTACAATGAGCAGTTCTTC.

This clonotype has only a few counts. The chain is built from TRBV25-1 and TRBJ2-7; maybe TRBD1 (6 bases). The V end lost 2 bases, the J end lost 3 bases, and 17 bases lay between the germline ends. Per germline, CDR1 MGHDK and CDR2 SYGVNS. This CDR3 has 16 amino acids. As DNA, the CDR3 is TGTGCCAGCAGTGAAGTTACAGGGTCGCCTCTCTACGAGCAGTACTTC. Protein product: CASSEVTGSPLYEQYF.